This T cell receptor beta chain originates from a study of blood T cells in healthy people across ages. CDR3 length equals 13 residues. Germline V CDR1 and CDR2: LNHDA, SQIVND (reference sequence). Trimming removed 3 bases at V and 7 bases at J, with 13 bases between. Combining a sample-barcoded 5' primer with a J-beta primer mix, a second PCR ran for roughly 6 to 12 cycles. Via MiXCR, TCRdb re-called the 5' RACE reads, giving one row per CDR3 protein. The data hold around 1,500,000 distinct CDR3 sequences, with over 25% observed a single time. The donors, aged roughly 6 to 90, were healthy Caucasians from Russia.

The chain carries TRBV19 and TRBJ2-7; a possible D gene is TRBD2 (5 bases). The TCR was taken from a woman aged 25 to 39 in good health. The specimen was blood. CDR3 amino acids: CASSIAEAREQYF. As DNA, the CDR3 is TGTGCCAGTAGTATCGCGGAGGCGAGGGAGCAGTACTTC.